The clone carrying this T cell receptor (beta chain) was seen ten or more times. Its antigen is not known. The entry originates in a study of Graves' ophthalmopathy and Graves' hyperthyroidism. Study results and caveats: Blood also carried most expanded thyroid clonotypes exceeding 0.001 frequency.

TCR beta CDR3 regions were amplified from RNA transcripts. Second-round multiplex PCR followed a first-round RT-PCR using HTBI primers. TCRdb re-analysed the multiplex PCR reads in MiXCR, keeping a single row per CDR3 protein. Found here are more than 550,000 distinct CDR3 sequences, about two fifths of them singletons; the top ten hold over 2.5%. Trimming at V came to 4 bases and at J to 4 bases, leaving 5 bases not matched to a gene. The CDR3 covers 15 residues. The germline V gene has CDR1 SEHNR and CDR2 FQNEAQ (reference sequence). Sequenced input: peripheral blood. The TCR sequence derives from an adult man with Graves' ophthalmopathy. V gene TRBV7-9 combines with J gene TRBJ2-2; 8 nucleotides line up with TRBD1. CDR3 residues: CASSSDRAVTGELFF. The CDR3 bases are TGTGCCAGCAGCTCGGACAGGGCCGTCACCGGGGAGCTGTTTTTT.